The clone carrying this TCR beta chain was observed a few times. Its antigen is undetermined. The data stem from a study of CD8 T cells in ankylosing spondylitis. In germline, CDR1 is MGHRA, CDR2 YSYEKL. The CDR3 runs 15 residues. The germline V and J ends were trimmed by 1 base and 6 bases, with 13 bases remaining between them. With molecular barcodes, quantitative 5'-RACE was used to make the TCR beta libraries. TCRdb reprocessed the 5' RACE reads via MiXCR and lists one record per CDR3 protein. The table records some 200,000 distinct CDR3 sequences, 9.5% to 15% of them present only once. Study findings and constraints: The authors reported significant enrichment of disease-linked clones in matched ankylosing spondylitis synovial fluid. Relatively scarce in peripheral blood, disease-linked clones were CD8+. Some motif variants had been reported before (in reactive arthritis synovial fluid and blood).

V and J are TRBV4-1 and TRBJ2-4, with D unclear. Sequencing input: blood, either unsorted or a sorted T cell fraction (not recorded which). The clonotype originates from a male donor with ankylosing spondylitis or in good health (not recorded which). CDR3 in amino acids: CASSQAFQEPNIQYF. The DNA for the CDR3 is TGCGCCAGCAGCCAAGCTTTCCAAGAGCCAAACATTCAGTACTTC.